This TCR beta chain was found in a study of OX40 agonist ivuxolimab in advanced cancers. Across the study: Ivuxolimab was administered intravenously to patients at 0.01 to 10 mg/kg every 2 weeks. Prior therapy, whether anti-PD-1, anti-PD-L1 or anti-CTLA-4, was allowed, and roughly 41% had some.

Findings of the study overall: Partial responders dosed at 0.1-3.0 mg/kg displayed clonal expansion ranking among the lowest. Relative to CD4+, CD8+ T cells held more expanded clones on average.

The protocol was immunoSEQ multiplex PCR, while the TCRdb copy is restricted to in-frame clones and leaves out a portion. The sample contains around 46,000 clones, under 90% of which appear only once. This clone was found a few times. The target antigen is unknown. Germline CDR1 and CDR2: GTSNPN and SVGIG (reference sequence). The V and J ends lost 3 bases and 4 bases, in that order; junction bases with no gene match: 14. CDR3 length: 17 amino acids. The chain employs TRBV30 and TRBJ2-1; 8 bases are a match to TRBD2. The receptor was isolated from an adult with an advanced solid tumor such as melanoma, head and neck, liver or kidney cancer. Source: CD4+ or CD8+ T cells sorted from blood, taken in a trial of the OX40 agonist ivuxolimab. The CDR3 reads CAWRPLSGGGRYNEQFF. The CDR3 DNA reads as TGTGCCTGGAGGCCCCTTTCCGGGGGGGGGCGATACAATGAGCAGTTCTTC.